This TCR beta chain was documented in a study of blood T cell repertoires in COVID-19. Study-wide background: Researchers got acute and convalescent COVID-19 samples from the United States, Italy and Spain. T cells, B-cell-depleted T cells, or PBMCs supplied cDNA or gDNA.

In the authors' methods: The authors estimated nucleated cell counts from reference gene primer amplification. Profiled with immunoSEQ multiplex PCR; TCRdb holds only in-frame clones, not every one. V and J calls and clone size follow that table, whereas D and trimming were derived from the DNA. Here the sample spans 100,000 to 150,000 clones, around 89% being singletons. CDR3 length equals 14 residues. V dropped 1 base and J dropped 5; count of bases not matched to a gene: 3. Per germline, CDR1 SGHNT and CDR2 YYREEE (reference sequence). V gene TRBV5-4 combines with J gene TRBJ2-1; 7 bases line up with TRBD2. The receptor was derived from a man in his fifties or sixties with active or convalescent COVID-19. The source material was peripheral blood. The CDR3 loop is CASSLRTRNNEQFF. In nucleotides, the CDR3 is TGTGCCAGCAGCTTGAGGACTAGAAACAATGAGCAGTTCTTC.